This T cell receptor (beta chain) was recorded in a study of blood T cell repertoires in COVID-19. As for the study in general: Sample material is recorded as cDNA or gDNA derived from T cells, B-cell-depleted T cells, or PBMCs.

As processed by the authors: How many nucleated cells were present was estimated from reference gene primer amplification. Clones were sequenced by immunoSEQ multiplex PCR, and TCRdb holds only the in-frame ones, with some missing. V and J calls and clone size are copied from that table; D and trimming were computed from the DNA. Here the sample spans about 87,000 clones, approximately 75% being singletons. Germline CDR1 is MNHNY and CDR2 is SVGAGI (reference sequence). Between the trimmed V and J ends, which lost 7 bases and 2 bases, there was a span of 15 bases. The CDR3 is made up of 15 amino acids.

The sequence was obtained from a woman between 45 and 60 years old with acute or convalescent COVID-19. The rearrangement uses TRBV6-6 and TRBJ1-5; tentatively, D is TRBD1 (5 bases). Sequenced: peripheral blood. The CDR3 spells CASTAQGGGNQPQHF. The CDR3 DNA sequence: TGTGCCAGCACTGCCCAGGGAGGAGGCAATCAGCCCCAGCATTTT.